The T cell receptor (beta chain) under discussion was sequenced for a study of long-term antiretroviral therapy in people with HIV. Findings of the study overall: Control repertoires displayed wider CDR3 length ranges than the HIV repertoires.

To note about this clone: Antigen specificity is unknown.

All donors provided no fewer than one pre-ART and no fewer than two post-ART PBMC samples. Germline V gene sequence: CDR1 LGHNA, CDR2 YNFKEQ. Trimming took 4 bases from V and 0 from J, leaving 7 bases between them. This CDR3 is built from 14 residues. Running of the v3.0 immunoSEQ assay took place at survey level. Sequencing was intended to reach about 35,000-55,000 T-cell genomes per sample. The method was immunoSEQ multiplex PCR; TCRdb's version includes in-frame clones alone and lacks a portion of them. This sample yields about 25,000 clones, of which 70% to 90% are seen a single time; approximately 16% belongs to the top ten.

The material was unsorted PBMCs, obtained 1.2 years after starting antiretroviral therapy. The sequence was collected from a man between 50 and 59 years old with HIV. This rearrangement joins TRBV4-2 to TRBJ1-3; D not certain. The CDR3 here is CASSRSDSGNTIYF. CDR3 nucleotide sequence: TGTGCCAGCAGCCGTTCCGACTCTGGAAACACCATATATTTT.